What follows is one TCR beta chain and its context. The target antigen is unknown. The data derive from a study of response to subunit inactivated influenza vaccine. Whole-study results and caveats: Authors suggested few new T cells are recruited by each seasonal influenza vaccination.

The ends were cut back, 6 bases at V and 9 bases at J, with 18 bases in the middle. This CDR3 has 15 amino acids. The germline gives CDR1 MGHDK, CDR2 SYGVNS. TCRdb processed the RT-PCR reads anew with MiXCR; each CDR3 protein has one entry. Of roughly 570,000 distinct CDR3 sequences listed, approximately 12% are singletons. The receptor comes from a man aged 50 or older who received an inactivated influenza vaccine. The specimen was PBMCs from blood, collected more than 35 days after vaccination. This chain connects TRBV25-1 to TRBJ1-6, with D perhaps matching TRBD1 (5 bases). In DNA form, the CDR3 reads TGTGCCAGCAGCCCTACGTTAGGGGTGGTTTCACCCCTCCACTTT. Protein: CASSPTLGVVSPLHF.